This T cell receptor (beta chain) was retrieved from a study of cytomegalovirus exposure and HLA in healthy donors. The CDR3 consists of 16 residues. CDR1 is SGHNT, CDR2 YYREEE, per germline (reference sequence). With 6 bases clipped from V and 1 base from J, the junction kept 6 bases outside the gene matches. PCR was performed using 60 Vbeta and 13 Jbeta primers. Using immunoSEQ multiplex PCR, the repertoire was profiled, and TCRdb retains in-frame clones only, with some absent. Of about 190,000 clones listed, about 88% are singletons. The sequence came from a woman aged 18-29 years in good health and CMV-seronegative. The J gene is TRBJ2-1, the V gene TRBV5-4, with 11 bases identical to TRBD2. Sequencing input: PBMCs. CDR3 nucleotides: TGTGCCAGCAAATTAGCGGGAGGGCCGTCCTACAATGAGCAGTTCTTC. Translated, it gives CASKLAGGPSYNEQFF.